Each of the 31 T cell receptor beta chains below was sequenced from the same sample in a study of cytomegalovirus exposure and HLA in healthy donors. PCR was performed using 60 Vbeta and 13 Jbeta primers. This table comes from immunoSEQ multiplex PCR, and its TCRdb copy is limited to in-frame clones, with some not included. Among over 150,000 clones, 87% were seen once, and the ten largest hold about 0.85%. Specimen: PBMCs. Receptors originate from a woman between 25 and 40 years old in good health and CMV-seronegative.

The chain couples TRBV7-9 to TRBJ1-1; 7 bases fit TRBD1. V shed 2 bases and J 0 bases; nucleotides not matched to a gene: 3. Germline CDR1 reads SEHNR; CDR2 reads FQNEAQ (reference sequence). The CDR3 consists of 15 residues. The DNA for the CDR3 is TGTGCCAGCAGCTTACCACAGGGGATGAACACTGAAGCTTTCTTT. It translates to CASSLPQGMNTEAFF.

The rearrangement joins TRBV9 to TRBJ2-1; D is ambiguous. Germline lookup yields CDR1 SGDLS and CDR2 YYNGEE. Trimming removed 0 bases at V and 3 bases at J, with 7 bases between. The CDR3 covers 14 residues. The CDR3 nucleotides are TGTGCCAGCAGCGTAGCAGGATACTACAATGAGCAGTTCTTC. Translated, it gives CASSVAGYYNEQFF.

The rearrangement links TRBV27 to TRBJ1-2, with D tentatively TRBD1 (5 bases). This CDR3 is built from 13 residues. Trimming removed 6 bases from V and 3 bases from J, with 11 bases in between. Germline assignment: CDR1 MNHEY and CDR2 SMNVEV (reference sequence). CDR3 sequence (DNA): TGTGCCAGCAGGTCATTAGGGGACTATGGCTACACCTTC. Amino acid sequence: CASRSLGDYGYTF.

V gene TRBV7-9 combines with J gene TRBJ1-2, with D unresolved. Per germline, CDR1 SEHNR and CDR2 FQNEAQ (reference sequence). This CDR3 is 14 amino acids long. V lost 7 bases and J 6 bases, leaving 18 bases between the germline ends. The CDR3 sequence is CASTRPSVAHGYTF. The CDR3 DNA is TGTGCCAGCACCCGCCCCAGTGTCGCTCATGGCTACACCTTC.

On this clone itself: Relative to the germline gene, one junction end is altered; a read error may explain this. The rearrangement joins TRBV28 to TRBJ1-2; D might be TRBD1 (6 bases). The CDR3 runs 12 residues. Looked up from germline, CDR1 is MDHEN and CDR2 is SYDVKM. This CDR3 reads CASSYRESGYPF. Here the CDR3 DNA reads TGTGCCAGCAGCTACAGGGAAAGCGGCTACCCCTTC.

The chain recombines TRBV28 with TRBJ1-2; weak D call: TRBD1 (6 bases). Germline loops: CDR1 MDHEN, CDR2 SYDVKM. The CDR3 contains 15 residues. Trimming took 5 bases from V and 4 from J, leaving 17 bases between them. CDR3 DNA: TGTGCCAGCAGTACACCATTGGGACACCTCTATGGCTACACCTTC. As protein: CASSTPLGHLYGYTF.

This chain joins TRBV5-1 and TRBJ1-1; D gene uncertain. V gave up 0 bases and J gave up 8 bases, with 8 bases separating them. Germline-derived CDR1 and CDR2 are SGHRS and YFSETQ. The CDR3 sequence is 12 residues long. CDR3 bases: TGCGCCAGCAGCTTGGGCGGGAGGGAAGCTTTCTTT. Protein product: CASSLGGREAFF.

The V and J genes are TRBV29-1 and TRBJ2-2, with TRBD1 as a possible D gene (7 bases). CDR3 size: 15 residues. Trimming pared 5 bases from V and 6 bases from J, leaving 19 bases between. The germline V gene has CDR1 SQVTM and CDR2 ANQGSEA. In DNA form, the CDR3 reads TGCAGCGTTCAGGCTATCCAGGGGGGAGCCGGGGAGCTGTTTTTT. The encoded protein is CSVQAIQGGAGELFF.

The chain couples TRBV10-1 to TRBJ2-3, with D possibly TRBD1 on 5 matching bases. CDR3 length equals 14 residues. Germline CDR1 reads WNHNN; CDR2 reads SYGVQD (reference sequence). V lost 6 bases and J lost 3, with 13 bases in between. DNA of the CDR3: TGCGCCAGCAGGCCCGACAGAACTACAGATACGCAGTATTTT. Amino acids: CASRPDRTTDTQYF.

The chain couples TRBV5-1 to TRBJ1-1, with D tentatively TRBD1 (5 bases). V shed 3 bases and J shed 1 base, with 13 bases lying between them. The length of the CDR3 is 15 residues. Germline CDR1 SGHRS, CDR2 YFSETQ. DNA for the CDR3: TGCGCCAGCAGCTCCTCCCAGGGTGCGAACACTGAAGCTTTCTTT. It translates to CASSSSQGANTEAFF.

The chain uses TRBV6-5 and TRBJ1-2; D uncertain. Trimming pared 0 bases from V and 5 bases from J, leaving 10 bases between. This CDR3 has 14 residues. Germline CDR1 and CDR2: MNHEY and SVGAGI. CDR3 sequence: CASSYSATEYGYTF. In DNA, the CDR3 is TGTGCCAGCAGTTACTCCGCGACGGAGTATGGCTACACCTTC.

The table lists this clone with a count of one. This chain links TRBV5-1 with TRBJ1-4, with 8 positions matching TRBD1. This CDR3 contains 14 residues. CDR1 and CDR2 from the germline V gene are SGHRS and YFSETQ. Trimming cost V 6 bases and J 3 bases; bases outside gene matches: 4. The CDR3 loop is CASNGQGPNEKLFF. In DNA form, the CDR3 reads TGCGCCAGCAATGGACAGGGCCCTAATGAAAAACTGTTTTTT.

The rearrangement joins TRBV11-2 to TRBJ1-2; 8 bases align to TRBD1. The CDR3 is 12 residues long. V shed 5 bases and J 7 bases; nucleotides not matched to a gene: 3. In germline, CDR1 is SGHAT, CDR2 FQNNGV. The CDR3 sequence is CASSRQGPGYTF. The DNA for the CDR3 is TGTGCCAGCAGCAGACAGGGGCCTGGCTACACCTTC.

This clone was seen just once. The chain couples TRBV18 to TRBJ2-2, with TRBD2 matching 7 bases. The germline V gene encodes CDR1 KGHSH and CDR2 LQKENI. V shed 4 bases, J shed 3 bases, and the junction held 8 bases outside the gene matches. The CDR3 has 16 amino acids. CDR3 bases: TGTGCCAGCTCACTAAGAAGCGGGGTCGACACCGGGGAGCTGTTTTTT. It encodes CASSLRSGVDTGELFF. The entire variable domain, with the rest obtained from reference TRBV18 and TRBJ2-2, is as follows: NAGVMQNPRHLVRRRGQEARLRCSPMKGHSHVYWYRQLPEEGLKFMVYLQKENIIDESGMPKERFSAEFPKEGPSILRIQQVVRGDSAAYFCASSLRSGVDTGELFFGEGSRLTVL.

V is TRBV4-1 and J is TRBJ2-7, with 7 nucleotides matching TRBD1. The CDR3 has 14 amino acids. Germline loops: CDR1 MGHRA, CDR2 YSYEKL. The trim removed 3 bases at V and 6 bases at J, leaving 8 bases unmatched. The CDR3 DNA follows: TGCGCCAGCAGCCAGGGGACAGCCCCTGGCGAGCAGTACTTC. Protein product: CASSQGTAPGEQYF.

This sequence joins TRBV19 and TRBJ1-5; weak D call: TRBD1 (5 bases). Germline V CDR1 and CDR2: LNHDA, SQIVND (reference sequence). Trimming pared 5 bases from V and 5 bases from J, leaving 16 bases between. CDR3 length: 15 residues. Here the CDR3 DNA reads TGTGCCAGTAGTGGGCCAGACAGTGCTCATCAGCCCCAGCATTTT. Residues: CASSGPDSAHQPQHF.

The rearrangement joins TRBV5-1 to TRBJ1-2, with 8 bases lining up with TRBD1. Germline values: CDR1 SGHRS, CDR2 YFSETQ. Losses at the gene ends were 3 bases for V and 6 bases for J; bases not matched to a gene: 13. CDR3 length equals 16 residues. The CDR3 here is CASSYTNIGTGNGYTF. The DNA of the CDR3 is TGCGCCAGCAGCTACACCAATATCGGGACAGGCAATGGCTACACCTTC.

This sequence joins TRBV27 and TRBJ2-7; 8 bases match TRBD1. The CDR3 runs 15 residues. From germline, CDR1 is MNHEY and CDR2 SMNVEV (reference sequence). V trimming: 5 bases; J trimming: 0 bases; junction bases outside the gene matches: 6. CDR3 DNA: TGTGCCAGCAGTACCCGGACAGGGATCTCCTACGAGCAGTACTTC. Its protein is CASSTRTGISYEQYF.

The chain has TRBV19 and TRBJ1-5; the D gene is possibly TRBD1 (5 bases). The CDR3 runs 17 residues. Germline values: CDR1 LNHDA, CDR2 SQIVND (reference sequence). Trimming took off 1 base at V and 2 bases at J, with 15 bases between the two ends. The CDR3 DNA follows: TGTGCCAGTAGTATAGGTCGTGGGAAAGGGGGCAATCAGCCCCAGCATTTT. Its translation is CASSIGRGKGGNQPQHF.

The chain carries TRBV5-1 and TRBJ2-7; 9 bases map to TRBD2. The V gene's germline CDR1 is SGHRS and CDR2 YFSETQ. J gave up 6 bases and V 4 bases, and 20 bases lay outside the gene matches. This CDR3 spans 18 amino acids. For the CDR3, the DNA is TGCGCCAGCAGCGAAGGCGGTCTAGCGGGAAGGCCAGGAGGCGAGCAGTACTTC. Translation gives CASSEGGLAGRPGGEQYF.

The chain is built from TRBV9 and TRBJ1-1, with TRBD1 matching over 8 bases. Trimming at V came to 3 bases and at J to 1 base, leaving 5 bases not matched to a gene. The CDR3 totals 15 residues. CDR1 and CDR2 from the germline V gene are SGDLS and YYNGEE. The chain's CDR3 is CASSAIGTGNTEAFF. CDR3 bases: TGTGCCAGCAGCGCCATAGGGACAGGGAACACTGAAGCTTTCTTT.

This clone was detected only once. The chain combines TRBV19 with TRBJ2-7, with 7 bases lining up with TRBD1. V lost 6 bases and J lost 0; bases outside the gene matches: 8. This CDR3 has 15 amino acids. The germline V gene encodes CDR1 LNHDA and CDR2 SQIVND (reference sequence). DNA of the CDR3: TGTGCCAGTAGAGCCACGGACAGGATCTCCTACGAGCAGTACTTC. It yields the protein CASRATDRISYEQYF.

This chain links TRBV5-4 with TRBJ1-2; no clear D gene. This CDR3 is built from 14 residues. The V end lost 1 base, the J end lost 0 bases, and 7 bases lay between the germline ends. Germline CDR1 is SGHNT and CDR2 is YYREEE (reference sequence). The CDR3 DNA sequence: TGTGCCAGCAGCTTGAACAACGCTAACTATGGCTACACCTTC. Its translation is CASSLNNANYGYTF.

The chain employs TRBV10-1 and TRBJ2-6; 8 bases are shared with TRBD1. The CDR3 spans 18 residues. With V trimmed by 5 bases and J by 0 bases, 9 bases remained unmatched. Per germline, CDR1 WNHNN and CDR2 SYGVQD (reference sequence). CDR3 sequence (DNA): TGCGCCAGCAGTCCAGGCCCGGGACAGGTCTCTGGGGCCAACGTCCTGACTTTC. This gives the protein CASSPGPGQVSGANVLTF.

The chain is built from TRBV19 and TRBJ1-5; no clear D gene. The CDR3 consists of 16 residues. The V gene lost 5 bases and the J gene lost 8 bases, with 22 bases spanning the gap. Germline values: CDR1 LNHDA, CDR2 SQIVND (reference sequence). The chain's CDR3 is CASSSPAAPSRKPQHF. CDR3 sequence (DNA): TGTGCCAGTAGTTCCCCGGCGGCCCCTAGTAGGAAGCCCCAGCATTTT. The variable domain in full, with the rest retrieved from reference TRBV19 and TRBJ1-5, is DGGITQSPKYLFRKEGQNVTLSCEQNLNHDAMYWYRQDPGQGLRLIYYSQIVNDFQKGDIAEGYSVSREKKESFPLTVTSAQKNPTAFYLCASSSPAAPSRKPQHFGDGTRLSIL.

This clone was found a few times. V is TRBV6-1 and J is TRBJ1-1; 8 bases match TRBD1. Trimming at V came to 5 bases and at J to 4 bases, leaving 3 bases not matched to a gene. Germline V CDR1 and CDR2: MNHNS, SASEGT. CDR3 size: 13 residues. As DNA, the CDR3 is TGTGCCAGCAGTCAGGACAGGGTCACTGAAGCTTTCTTT. This codes for CASSQDRVTEAFF.

The gene calls are TRBV6-6 and TRBJ2-5; 10 bases match TRBD2. CDR1 and CDR2 from the germline V gene are MNHNY and SVGAGI (reference sequence). This CDR3 contains 15 residues. J was trimmed by 5 bases and V by 5 bases; bases with no gene match: 8. Here the CDR3 DNA reads TGTGCCAGCAGTATACTAGCGGGAACTGGGGAGACCCAGTACTTC. Amino acids: CASSILAGTGETQYF.

The chain uses TRBV2 and TRBJ1-2; TRBD1 agrees at 9 bases. V was clipped by 4 bases and J by 8 bases; unmatched bases: 5. This CDR3 has 13 residues. Germline V gene lookup returns CDR1 SNHLY and CDR2 FYNNEI. As DNA, the CDR3 is TGTGCCAGCAGTGGACAGGGGGTCATCGGCTACACCTTC. It yields the protein CASSGQGVIGYTF.

J is TRBJ1-1 and V is TRBV27; TRBD1 aligns across 8 bases. The CDR3 runs to 17 residues. The J segment lost 0 bases and the V segment lost 5 bases, leaving 11 bases of the junction unmatched. CDR1 and CDR2 (germline): MNHEY, SMNVEV (reference sequence). CDR3 nucleotide sequence: TGTGCCAGCAGTCCAACAGGACAGGGCTGGGTGAACACTGAAGCTTTCTTT. As protein: CASSPTGQGWVNTEAFF.

CDR3 amino acids: CASLGDYQYNEQFF. The CDR3 region has the DNA TGTGCCAGCTTAGGGGACTACCAATACAATGAGCAGTTCTTC. This chain uses TRBV27 with TRBJ2-1; 7 nucleotides line up with TRBD2. The ends lost 8 bases at V and 4 bases at J; junction bases unmatched: 8. CDR1 and CDR2 (germline): MNHEY, SMNVEV (reference sequence). This CDR3 region has 14 residues.

The chain uses TRBV7-3 and TRBJ1-1; 8 bases are shared with TRBD1. CDR1 and CDR2 (germline): SGHTA, FQGTGA. V trimming: 2 bases; J trimming: 1 base; junction bases outside the gene matches: 6. There are 16 residues in the CDR3. CDR3 loop: CASSLARQGKNTEAFF. Here the CDR3 DNA reads TGTGCCAGCAGCTTAGCCAGACAGGGGAAGAACACTGAAGCTTTCTTT.